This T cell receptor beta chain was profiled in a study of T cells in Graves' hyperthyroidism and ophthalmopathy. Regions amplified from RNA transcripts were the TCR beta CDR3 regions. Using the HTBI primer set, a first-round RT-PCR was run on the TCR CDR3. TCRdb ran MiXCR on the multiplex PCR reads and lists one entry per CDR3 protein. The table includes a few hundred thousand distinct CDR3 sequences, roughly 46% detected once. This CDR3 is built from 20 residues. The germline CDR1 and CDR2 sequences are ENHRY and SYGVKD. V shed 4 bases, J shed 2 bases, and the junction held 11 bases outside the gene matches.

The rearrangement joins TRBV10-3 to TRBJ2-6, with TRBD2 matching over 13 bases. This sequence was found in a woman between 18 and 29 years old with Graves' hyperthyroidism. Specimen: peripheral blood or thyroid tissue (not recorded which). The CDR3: CAISVVRTSGSGTGANVLTF. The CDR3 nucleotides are TGTGCCATCAGTGTCGTCCGGACTAGCGGGAGTGGTACTGGGGCCAACGTCCTGACTTTC.